This T cell receptor (beta chain) derives from a study of T cell repertoires in cytomegalovirus infection. Study overall: It can be stated that public TCR beta signatures indicated CMV infection as well as a matching HLA type.

TCRdb ran MiXCR on the reads and lists one entry per CDR3 protein. The table has around 450,000 distinct CDR3 sequences, 30% to 40% seen once. Whole-study findings and limits: Within the response measured ex vivo, HLA-C-restricted CMV-specific TCR beta clonotypes were dominant. Totalled public TCR beta family frequency picked out people who carried CMV plus the relevant HLA.

A word on this clonotype: What it recognizes is unknown.

The CDR3 has 12 amino acids. CDR1 and CDR2 (germline): DFQATT, SNEGSKA (reference sequence). Between the trimmed V and J ends, which lost 3 bases and 7 bases, there was a span of 12 bases. Material for sequencing was PBMCs. This rearrangement joins TRBV20-1 to TRBJ1-2, with D perhaps TRBD1 (6 bases). The sequence was obtained from a human donor in good health (CMV status not recorded). Some clones in this sample may be carry-over from other donors' samples. CDR3 in amino acids: CSASGGLGGYTF. The CDR3 DNA sequence: TGCAGTGCTAGCGGGGGGCTGGGTGGCTACACCTTC.